This is a list of T cell receptor beta chains from one sample in a study of OX40 agonist ivuxolimab in advanced cancers. The data were produced by immunoSEQ multiplex PCR, yet TCRdb's version contains in-frame clones alone and is incomplete. The sample has around 94,000 clones; around 86% are singletons. The sample was CD4+ or CD8+ T cells sorted from blood, taken in a trial of the OX40 agonist ivuxolimab. These receptors were taken from an adult with an advanced solid tumor such as melanoma, head and neck, liver or kidney cancer. Each CDR3 is given with its conserved first and last residue. D genes are given only for firm matches. Clone size is given for some rows only: seen once, a few or many times, or a class if the clone is expanded.

j_call v_call clone_size d_call cdr3_aa cdr3_nt
TRBJ1-3 TRBV10-3 once - CAISELSTSGNTIYF TGTGCCATCAGTGAATTAAGTACCTCTGGAAACACCATATATTTT
TRBJ1-5 TRBV10-1 - - CASSFSNQPQHF TGCGCCAGCAGTTTTAGCAATCAGCCCCAGCATTTT
TRBJ2-1 TRBV18 - - CASSPLNEQFF TGTGCCAGCTCACCTCTCAATGAGCAGTTCTTC
TRBJ2-5 TRBV4-2 - - CASSQGGYSETQYF TGTGCCAGCAGCCAAGGGGGCTACAGTGAGACCCAGTACTTC
TRBJ2-2 TRBV6-6 - - CASSYSGTLETGELFF TGTGCCAGCAGTTACTCCGGGACCCTAGAGACCGGGGAGCTGTTTTTT
TRBJ1-6 TRBV19 - - CASSPQADSSPLHF TGTGCCAGTAGTCCCCAGGCAGACTCCTCACCCCTCCACTTT
TRBJ1-2 TRBV18 - - CASSATGGYTF TGTGCCAGCTCAGCCACTGGTGGCTACACCTTC
TRBJ1-6 TRBV10-2 - - CASSESPGAISLHF TGCGCCAGCAGTGAGTCGCCCGGGGCAATTTCCCTCCACTTT
TRBJ1-3 TRBV10-3 - - CAISESQVVSGNTIYF TGTGCCATCAGTGAGAGCCAGGTGGTCTCTGGAAACACCATATATTTT
TRBJ1-3 TRBV25-1 - TRBD1 CASSGQGPSGNTIYF TGTGCCAGCAGTGGACAGGGTCCTTCTGGAAACACCATATATTTT
TRBJ1-1 TRBV9 - - CASSVVRGAGTEAFF TGTGCCAGCAGCGTAGTAAGGGGGGCGGGCACTGAAGCTTTCTTT
TRBJ2-7 TRBV5-1 - - CASNIDGTASYEQYF TGCGCCAGCAACATAGATGGGACCGCGTCCTACGAGCAGTACTTC
TRBJ2-5 TRBV30 - - CAWSALDLQAETQYF TGTGCCTGGAGTGCCCTGGACCTTCAAGCGGAGACCCAGTACTTC
TRBJ2-3 TRBV7-9 - - CASSGGTSSTDTQYF TGTGCCAGCAGCGGGGGGACTTCTAGCACAGATACGCAGTATTTT
TRBJ1-1 TRBV10-3 - - CATLGGTEAFF TGTGCCACCCTGGGTGGCACTGAAGCTTTCTTT
TRBJ1-5 TRBV27 once - CASSYSTDQPQHF TGTGCCAGCAGTTATAGTACGGATCAGCCCCAGCATTTT
TRBJ2-4 TRBV7-9 - - CASSPIRTQRGNIQYF TGTGCCAGCAGCCCCATTAGAACTCAAAGGGGAAACATTCAGTACTTC
TRBJ2-1 TRBV9 - TRBD1 CASSQGTESYNEQFF TGTGCCAGCAGCCAAGGGACAGAATCCTACAATGAGCAGTTCTTC
TRBJ2-7 TRBV15 - - CATSSYSSYEQYF TGTGCCACCAGCAGTTACAGCTCCTACGAGCAGTACTTC
TRBJ2-1 TRBV6-5 - TRBD2 CASSADVWTRQQFF TGTGCCAGCAGTGCGGATGTTTGGACTAGGCAGCAGTTCTTC
TRBJ1-4 TRBV15 - - CATSIDSAFNEKLFF TGTGCCACCAGTATCGACAGTGCTTTTAATGAAAAACTGTTTTTT
TRBJ1-1 TRBV6-1 - - CASSEGSGNTEAFF TGTGCCAGCAGTGAGGGATCGGGAAACACTGAAGCTTTCTTT
TRBJ2-5 TRBV5-1 - TRBD2 CASSLLGLAGTGGYQETQYF TGCGCCAGCAGCTTACTAGGACTAGCCGGAACGGGGGGATACCAAGAGACCCAGTACTTC
TRBJ1-2 TRBV11-1 - TRBD1 CASSPGTGVGGYTF TGTGCCAGCAGCCCCGGGACAGGGGTCGGTGGCTACACCTTC
TRBJ1-5 TRBV5-1 - - CASSPGGGNNQPQHF TGCGCCAGCAGCCCCGGGGGGGGAAACAATCAGCCCCAGCATTTT
TRBJ1-4 TRBV7-3 few TRBD1 CASSLRGTGPEKLFF TGTGCCAGCAGCTTAAGAGGGACAGGGCCCGAAAAACTGTTTTTT
TRBJ1-1 TRBV5-4 - - CASSLVSRGTEAFF TGTGCCAGCAGCTTGGTTTCCCGGGGGACTGAAGCTTTCTTT
TRBJ1-4 TRBV5-5 - - CASSLVVAGTLNEKLFF TGTGCCAGCAGCTTGGTGGTGGCCGGGACACTTAATGAAAAACTGTTTTTT
TRBJ2-7 TRBV4-2 - TRBD1 CASSPAGTGGLYEQYF TGTGCCAGCAGCCCAGCCGGGACAGGGGGACTCTACGAGCAGTACTTC
TRBJ2-3 TRBV2 - - CASSEARGPRGTQYF TGTGCCAGCAGTGAAGCACGTGGTCCTCGAGGTACGCAGTATTTT
TRBJ2-5 TRBV18 - TRBD2 CASSSRGGIEETQYF TGTGCCAGCTCAAGCCGCGGGGGGATAGAAGAGACCCAGTACTTC
TRBJ1-1 TRBV19 few - CASSTNMNTEAFF TGTGCCAGTAGTACCAACATGAACACTGAAGCTTTCTTT
TRBJ2-3 TRBV7-8 - TRBD2 CASSPGPGTSGGAFYTQYF TGTGCCAGCAGCCCGGGTCCCGGGACTAGCGGGGGGGCCTTCTATACGCAGTATTTT
TRBJ2-1 TRBV18 - TRBD2 CASSPNSGGGTEQFF TGTGCCAGCTCACCCAATAGCGGGGGGGGGACTGAGCAGTTCTTC
TRBJ1-2 TRBV5-5 - - CASSLGATSTF TGTGCCAGCAGCTTGGGGGCGACCTCCACCTTC
TRBJ2-3 TRBV19 - - CATTDSGNTDTQYF TGTGCCACCACGGACAGCGGAAACACAGATACGCAGTATTTT
TRBJ2-7 TRBV6-5 once TRBD1 CASSSPGQRIYEQYF TGTGCCAGCAGTTCCCCGGGACAGAGAATCTACGAGCAGTACTTC
TRBJ2-3 TRBV11-3 - - CASTSSGGWTDTQYF TGTGCCAGCACCTCGTCCGGGGGATGGACAGATACGCAGTATTTT
TRBJ2-7 TRBV5-5 - TRBD1 CASRSGTGVREQYF TGTGCCAGCAGATCCGGGACAGGGGTTCGCGAGCAGTACTTC
TRBJ1-3 TRBV4-3 once TRBD1 CASSQVQGVSGNTIYF TGCGCCAGCAGCCAAGTCCAGGGGGTGAGCGGAAACACCATATATTTT
TRBJ1-6 TRBV2 few TRBD1 CASSELGTGGGSPLHF TGTGCCAGCAGTGAATTGGGGACAGGGGGAGGCTCACCCCTCCACTTT
TRBJ2-6 TRBV11-2 - TRBD1 CASSIRPTGAGANVLTF TGTGCCAGCAGCATTCGACCCACAGGGGCTGGGGCCAACGTCCTGACTTTC
TRBJ2-3 TRBV7-3 few TRBD2 CASSLTPSGAPSTDTQYF TGTGCCAGCAGCTTAACGCCTAGCGGGGCCCCTAGCACAGATACGCAGTATTTT
TRBJ1-5 TRBV25-1 - - CAPLKDKGDLEPQHF TGTGCGCCGTTGAAGGACAAGGGGGACTTGGAGCCCCAGCATTTT
TRBJ1-1 TRBV18 - - CASSGGMNTEAFF TGTGCCAGCTCAGGGGGCATGAACACTGAAGCTTTCTTT
TRBJ1-2 TRBV9 once - CASSVVAAFRSGGYTF TGTGCCAGCAGCGTAGTAGCAGCCTTTCGGTCCGGCGGCTACACCTTC
TRBJ2-4 TRBV30 - TRBD2 CAWSAPTSGGLAKNIQYF TGTGCCTGGAGTGCCCCAACTAGCGGGGGATTAGCCAAAAACATTCAGTACTTC
TRBJ2-7 TRBV27 - - CASKKQPASYEQYF TGTGCCAGCAAAAAACAACCAGCTTCCTACGAGCAGTACTTC
TRBJ2-3 TRBV11-2 - TRBD2 CASSLFRGLAGGTDTQYF TGTGCCAGCAGCTTATTCAGGGGACTAGCGGGGGGTACAGATACGCAGTATTTT
TRBJ2-5 TRBV14 - TRBD2 CASSQPAGAQETQYF TGTGCCAGCAGCCAGCCAGCGGGGGCCCAAGAGACCCAGTACTTC
TRBJ2-7 TRBV11-2 - - CASSFGAGSYEQYF TGTGCCAGCAGCTTTGGGGCAGGAAGCTACGAGCAGTACTTC
TRBJ2-1 TRBV6-4 - - CASSGEAGRNNEQFF TGTGCCAGCAGTGGGGAAGCAGGGCGTAACAATGAGCAGTTCTTC
TRBJ1-3 TRBV7-2 once - CASSFGGKSGNTIYF TGTGCCAGCAGCTTTGGGGGAAAGTCTGGAAACACCATATATTTT
TRBJ1-6 TRBV6-6 - TRBD1 CASSEQGRRVNSPLHF TGTGCCAGCAGCGAACAGGGGCGCCGCGTCAATTCACCCCTCCACTTT
TRBJ2-3 TRBV7-6 - - CASSLGAAVTDTQYF TGTGCCAGCAGCTTAGGGGCGGCAGTCACAGATACGCAGTATTTT
TRBJ2-2 TRBV11-2 - - CASSRGAGANTGELFF TGTGCCAGCAGCCGGGGGGCAGGCGCGAACACCGGGGAGCTGTTTTTT
TRBJ2-7 TRBV5-8 - - CASSLEVWEEISYEQYF TGTGCCAGCAGCTTGGAAGTTTGGGAGGAAATCTCCTACGAGCAGTACTTC
TRBJ1-6 TRBV27 - TRBD1 CASSWGQGASPLHF TGTGCCAGCAGTTGGGGACAGGGGGCTTCACCCCTCCACTTT
TRBJ2-1 TRBV9 - - CASSVELFTLNEQFF TGTGCCAGCAGCGTAGAACTCTTTACTCTCAATGAGCAGTTCTTC